These 24 T cell receptor beta chains came from one sample sequenced in a study of cytomegalovirus exposure and HLA in healthy donors. Data came from immunoSEQ multiplex PCR; TCRdb stores just in-frame clones and leaves some out. The sample includes 100,000 to 150,000 clones, more than 70% seen only once; the top ten take 1.4%. The source material was PBMCs. The receptors shown here come from a man in his thirties or forties in good health and CMV-seronegative.

This chain links TRBV7-3 with TRBJ2-1, with D perhaps TRBD1 (6 bases). V lost 5 bases to trimming and J lost 9 bases, with 20 bases between them. The CDR3 loop spans 15 amino acids. Germline CDR1 SGHTA, CDR2 FQGTGA. This CDR3 is CASSPLAGAQGEQFF. The CDR3 DNA sequence: TGTGCCAGCAGCCCCCTCGCAGGGGCGCAGGGTGAGCAGTTCTTC.

The V gene is TRBV7-8, the J gene TRBJ2-1, with TRBD1 matching over 11 bases. The length of the CDR3 is 15 residues. J gave up 8 bases and V 1 base, and 4 bases lay outside the gene matches. CDR1 is SGHVS, CDR2 FQNEAQ, per germline. The DNA for the CDR3 is TGTGCCAGCAGCTTAGGAGGGACAGGGGGAGATGAGCAGTTCTTC. Translating gives CASSLGGTGGDEQFF.

This chain uses TRBV10-1 with TRBJ2-1, with D possibly matching TRBD2 (6 bases). CDR1 and CDR2 (germline): WNHNN, SYGVQD (reference sequence). V was pared by 7 bases and J by 0 bases, with 22 bases between. This CDR3 spans 18 amino acids. Here the CDR3 reads CASIIGERGGDSYNEQFF. As DNA, the CDR3 is TGCGCCAGCATAATTGGAGAAAGGGGCGGGGACTCCTACAATGAGCAGTTCTTC.

The rearrangement links TRBV30 to TRBJ2-7; tentative D call: TRBD2 (6 bases). Germline V CDR1 and CDR2: GTSNPN, SVGIG (reference sequence). The ends were cut back, 7 bases at V and 7 bases at J, with 14 bases in the middle. The CDR3 spans 11 residues. CDR3 in amino acids: CAYRRDWEQYF. CDR3 in DNA: TGTGCCTACCGACGGGACTGGGAGCAGTACTTC.

The chain has TRBV15 and TRBJ1-2, with 9 nucleotides matching TRBD1. V gave up 0 bases and J gave up 0 bases; unmatched junction bases: 8. The CDR3 totals 18 residues. Germline-derived CDR1 and CDR2 are LNHNV and YYDKDF (reference sequence). The CDR3 DNA sequence: TGTGCCACCAGCAGAGAGGGGGACAGGGCCCAATCTAACTATGGCTACACCTTC. Amino acids: CATSREGDRAQSNYGYTF.

This sequence joins TRBV2 and TRBJ2-7; a possible D gene is TRBD1 (5 bases). V lost 3 bases and J lost 4, with 19 bases in between. This CDR3 comprises 16 residues. CDR1 is SNHLY and CDR2 is FYNNEI in the germline V gene. The chain's CDR3 is CASSDLTVGIQYEQYF. The CDR3 DNA reads as TGTGCCAGCAGTGATTTGACAGTTGGGATTCAATACGAGCAGTACTTC.

The chain has TRBV9 and TRBJ2-2, with 15 bases fitting TRBD2. The CDR3 runs 19 residues. The V and J ends lost 3 bases and 3 bases, in that order; junction bases with no gene match: 9. Germline lookup yields CDR1 SGDLS and CDR2 YYNGEE. The CDR3 reads CASSAGTSGGWYDTGELFF. Written as DNA, the CDR3 is TGTGCCAGCAGCGCTGGGACTAGCGGGGGGTGGTATGACACCGGGGAGCTGTTTTTT.

V is TRBV7-9 and J is TRBJ2-5; maybe TRBD1 (6 bases). V lost 2 bases to trimming and J lost 3 bases, with 10 bases between them. The CDR3 runs to 14 residues. Germline CDR1 reads SEHNR; CDR2 reads FQNEAQ (reference sequence). The CDR3 sequence is CASSLFGDKETQYF. CDR3 DNA: TGTGCCAGCAGCTTATTCGGGGACAAAGAGACCCAGTACTTC.

The J gene is TRBJ1-1, the V gene TRBV19, with 7 bases identical to TRBD1. The CDR3 has 14 residues. V shed 3 bases and J 2 bases; nucleotides not matched to a gene: 3. Per the germline V gene, CDR1 is LNHDA and CDR2 is SQIVND (reference sequence). CDR3: CASSMGQINTEAFF. The CDR3 bases are TGTGCCAGTAGTATGGGACAGATAAACACTGAAGCTTTCTTT. Based on the CDR3 plus reference TRBV19 and TRBJ1-1, the full variable domain is DGGITQSPKYLFRKEGQNVTLSCEQNLNHDAMYWYRQDPGQGLRLIYYSQIVNDFQKGDIAEGYSVSREKKESFPLTVTSAQKNPTAFYLCASSMGQINTEAFFGQGTRLTVV.

The rearrangement joins TRBV6-5 to TRBJ1-1; D gene uncertain. Germline CDR1 and CDR2: MNHEY and SVGAGI. The V end lost 0 bases, the J end lost 6 bases, and 11 bases lay between the germline ends. The CDR3 contains 14 residues. The CDR3 here is CASSYSSGSAEAFF. The CDR3 coding sequence is TGTGCCAGCAGTTACTCTTCCGGAAGCGCTGAAGCTTTCTTT.

The chain is built from TRBV6-6 and TRBJ2-3, with no clear D. This CDR3 has 11 residues. CDR1 and CDR2 from the germline V gene are MNHNY and SVGAGI (reference sequence). Trimming removed 7 bases at V and 2 bases at J, with 4 bases between. The CDR3 is CASTFTDTQYF. The CDR3 nucleotides read TGTGCCAGCACCTTCACAGATACGCAGTATTTT.

J is TRBJ1-2 and V is TRBV6-5; no clear D gene. The CDR3 consists of 12 residues. Trimming left V 6 bases short and J 8 bases short, with 13 bases between. Germline-derived CDR1 and CDR2 are MNHEY and SVGAGI. The chain's CDR3 is CASRAGYQGYTF. CDR3 nucleotides: TGTGCCAGCAGAGCGGGGTATCAAGGCTACACCTTC.

The chain uses TRBV10-3 and TRBJ1-4, with 9 bases that match TRBD1. Germline-derived CDR1 and CDR2 are ENHRY and SYGVKD. This CDR3 is 12 amino acids long. Trimming cost V 11 bases and J 8 bases; bases outside gene matches: 6. The CDR3 nucleotides are TGTGCCGTGGGACAGGGTGGCGAAAAACTGTTTTTT. Translation gives CAVGQGGEKLFF.

The chain links TRBV6-1 to TRBJ2-3, with 12 bases identical to TRBD2. There are 16 residues in the CDR3. CDR1 MNHNS and CDR2 SASEGT come from the germline V gene. Trimming removed 4 bases from V and 1 base from J; junction bases left unmatched: 3. The CDR3 DNA follows: TGTGCCAGCAGTGCCCGGACTAGCGGGGGCACAGATACGCAGTATTTT. Its protein is CASSARTSGGTDTQYF.

The chain couples TRBV19 to TRBJ1-2, with a possible D match to TRBD1 (5 bases). The CDR3 contains 15 residues. V lost 3 bases and J lost 3, with 14 bases in between. Per germline, CDR1 LNHDA and CDR2 SQIVND (reference sequence). CDR3 DNA sequence: TGTGCCAGTAGTATTCGGGGGGGTCTTGACTATGGCTACACCTTC. Translation gives CASSIRGGLDYGYTF. Full variable domain (remainder filled in from reference TRBV19 and TRBJ1-2): DGGITQSPKYLFRKEGQNVTLSCEQNLNHDAMYWYRQDPGQGLRLIYYSQIVNDFQKGDIAEGYSVSREKKESFPLTVTSAQKNPTAFYLCASSIRGGLDYGYTFGSGTRLTVV.

The chain uses TRBV6-5 and TRBJ2-1, with D possibly matching TRBD1 (5 bases). V lost 5 bases and J 0 bases, leaving 11 bases between the germline ends. The CDR3 totals 15 residues. Looked up from germline, CDR1 is MNHEY and CDR2 is SVGAGI. The CDR3 loop is CASSRQFRSYNEQFF. CDR3 coding DNA: TGTGCCAGCAGTCGACAGTTTCGCTCCTACAATGAGCAGTTCTTC.

The J gene is TRBJ1-2, the V gene TRBV30, with TRBD1 matching 9 bases. With V trimmed by 4 bases and J by 8 bases, 11 bases remained unmatched. CDR1 GTSNPN and CDR2 SVGIG come from the germline V gene (reference sequence). The CDR3 runs 14 residues. The CDR3 reads CAWTRTGVSKGYTF. The CDR3 DNA reads as TGTGCCTGGACTCGGACAGGGGTATCTAAAGGCTACACCTTC. The whole variable domain, filled in from reference TRBV30 and TRBJ1-2, reads SQTIHQWPATLVQPVGSPLSLECTVEGTSNPNLYWYRQAAGRGLQLLFYSVGIGQISSEVPQNLSASRPQDRQFILSSKKLLLSDSGFYLCAWTRTGVSKGYTFGSGTRLTVV.

This chain joins TRBV6-5 and TRBJ2-2; 8 nucleotides agree with TRBD1. CDR1 is MNHEY and CDR2 is SVGAGI in the germline V gene. J lost 7 bases, V lost 6 bases, and 10 bases had no gene match. CDR3 length: 15 amino acids. As DNA, the CDR3 is TGTGCCAGCAGCCGGACAGGGATCGGGGTCGGGGAGCTGTTTTTT. Amino acid sequence: CASSRTGIGVGELFF.

This chain connects TRBV29-1 to TRBJ2-4, with D possibly TRBD1 on 5 matching bases. The CDR3 runs 14 residues. Germline assignment: CDR1 SQVTM and CDR2 ANQGSEA. V lost 5 bases, J lost 2 bases, and 13 bases lay in between. The CDR3 region is CSVKSGQPKNIQYF. The DNA of the CDR3 is TGCAGCGTTAAGTCAGGGCAACCCAAAAACATTCAGTACTTC.

This clone was detected once. The V and J genes are TRBV2 and TRBJ2-2, with D possibly TRBD2 on 7 matching bases. The V end lost 7 bases, the J end lost 3 bases, and 12 bases lay between the germline ends. Germline lookup yields CDR1 SNHLY and CDR2 FYNNEI. There are 14 residues in the CDR3. As DNA, the CDR3 is TGTGCCAGCATAGGGGGGGAGTACACCGGGGAGCTGTTTTTT. Translation: CASIGGEYTGELFF.

The chain carries TRBV7-9 and TRBJ1-4; 8 positions match TRBD1. From germline, CDR1 is SEHNR and CDR2 FQNEAQ (reference sequence). The CDR3 runs 15 residues. V trimming: 4 bases; J trimming: 4 bases; junction bases outside the gene matches: 5. CDR3 in amino acids: CASSSRDRHNEKLFF. CDR3 DNA sequence: TGTGCCAGCAGCTCTAGGGACAGGCATAATGAAAAACTGTTTTTT.

For the CDR3, the DNA is TGTGCCATCAGTGATCCTTCGACTAGCAATGAGCAGTTCTTC. Its translation: CAISDPSTSNEQFF. V gene TRBV10-3 combines with J gene TRBJ2-1; D might be TRBD2 (6 bases). The ends were cut back, 3 bases at V and 6 bases at J, with 12 bases in the middle. The CDR3 totals 14 residues. CDR1 ENHRY and CDR2 SYGVKD come from the germline V gene.

This chain connects TRBV5-4 to TRBJ1-1; the D gene is possibly TRBD1 (5 bases). CDR1 SGHNT and CDR2 YYREEE come from the germline V gene (reference sequence). Trimming removed 5 bases from V and 6 bases from J, with 17 bases in between. CDR3 length equals 14 residues. CDR3 nucleotides: TGTGCCAGCAGTACAATCCAGGGTGTACCTGAAGCTTTCTTT. This translates into CASSTIQGVPEAFF.

The rearrangement joins TRBV5-1 to TRBJ2-3, with TRBD1 matching over 8 bases. With V trimmed by 4 bases and J by 3 bases, 13 bases remained unmatched. Per germline, CDR1 SGHRS and CDR2 YFSETQ. The CDR3 has 17 residues. DNA of the CDR3: TGCGCCAGCAGCCAAAAAAGGGGGCAGGGGGCTACAGATACGCAGTATTTT. It codes for CASSQKRGQGATDTQYF.